This T cell receptor (beta chain) was recovered during a study of tumor-infiltrating lymphocytes in primary liver carcinoma. Using a constant-region primer together with ProtoScript II reverse transcriptase, TCR beta cDNA was made from about 500 ng of total RNA. Slightly modified ARM-PCR, run as three nested multiplex PCR rounds, produced the TCR beta libraries. One entry per CDR3 protein, called by TCRdb with MiXCR from the multiplex PCR reads. The sample lists 110,000 or so distinct CDR3 sequences; roughly 85% were seen once. Concerning this clonotype: The antigen is not known. One end of the junction does not line up with germline, which may come from a read error.

Investigators took RNA and DNA out together from about 21-30 mg of unsorted bulk tissue. Overall study results and limits: Among top clones, only about 8-25% appeared in all five tumor regions.

The receptor was derived from a man aged 40-49 years with primary liver carcinoma and hepatitis B virus infection. Specimen: liver tumor tissue from sampling region 3. Subset indicated: tumor region T3, left-lateral pole.

CDR3 DNA sequence: TGTGCCAGCAGCCTGGGGGTCGTCAGTATGCAGTATTTC. This encodes CASSLGVVSMQYF. V gene TRBV12-3 or TRBV12-4 combines with J gene TRBJ2-3; either TRBD1 or TRBD2 may supply D (5 bases each). The CDR3 is 13 amino acids.